The present T cell receptor beta chain was sequenced within a study of T-cell reconstitution after alpha-beta-depleted transplantation in children. The authors prepared the TCRbeta library with unique molecular identifiers. MiXCR was run by TCRdb on the PCR reads, yielding one entry per CDR3 protein. The profile shows under 450,000 distinct CDR3 sequences, about an eighth of them singletons. Germline V gene data show CDR1 as DFQATT and CDR2 as SNEGSKA (reference sequence). This CDR3 is 15 amino acids long. This clonotype appeared a single time. The specimen was PBMCs, collected from the stem cell graft. The sequence was obtained from a human donor who donated a stem cell graft to a child with Fanconi anemia. The chain links TRBV20-1 to TRBJ2-5, with 7 bases fitting TRBD2. DNA of the CDR3: TGCAGACCGCGAACCGGGGGGAGATCAGAGGAGACCCAGTACTTC. Amino acid sequence: CRPRTGGRSEETQYF.